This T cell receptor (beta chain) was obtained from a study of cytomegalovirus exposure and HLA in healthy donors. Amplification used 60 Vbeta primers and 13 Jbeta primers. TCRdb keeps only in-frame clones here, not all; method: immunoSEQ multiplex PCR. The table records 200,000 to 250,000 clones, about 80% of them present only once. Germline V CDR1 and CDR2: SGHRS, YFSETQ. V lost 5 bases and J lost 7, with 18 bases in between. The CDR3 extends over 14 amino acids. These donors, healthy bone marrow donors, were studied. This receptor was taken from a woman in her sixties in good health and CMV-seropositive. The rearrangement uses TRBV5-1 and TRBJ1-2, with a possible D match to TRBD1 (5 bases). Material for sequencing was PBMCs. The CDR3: CASSLEGTGGGYTF. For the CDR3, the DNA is TGCGCCAGCAGTCTGGAGGGGACCGGGGGTGGCTACACCTTC.